One and the same sample provided the 24 T cell receptor beta chains below, sequenced in a study of shared clonotypes between healthy human individuals. Assay used: immunoSEQ multiplex PCR; TCRdb lists only in-frame clones, some missing. The sample shows 2 million to 2.5 million clones, about 94% of them seen only once. Source material: naive CD4+ T cells sorted from blood. Subset indicated: CD45RA+ positively selected. Source of these receptors: a young man in good health.

This chain connects TRBV10-1 to TRBJ1-1; D is unresolved. Germline assignment: CDR1 WNHNN and CDR2 SYGVQD (reference sequence). V lost 0 bases, J lost 7 bases, and 9 bases lay in between. The CDR3 length is 13 residues. The chain's CDR3 is CASSESLGGEAFF. In DNA, the CDR3 is TGCGCCAGCAGTGAGTCGTTAGGAGGTGAAGCTTTCTTT.

Details on this clone: This sample includes further DNA sequences coding for the same CDR3. The genes are TRBV4-3 and TRBJ1-4, with D unclear. The germline V gene has CDR1 LGHNA and CDR2 YSLEER. This CDR3 has 14 amino acids. Trimming shortened V by 0 bases and J by 4 bases, and 6 bases separated the two germline ends. The CDR3 sequence: CASSQDRVNEKLFF. Here the CDR3 DNA reads TGCGCCAGCAGCCAAGATAGGGTTAATGAAAAACTGTTTTTT.

V is TRBV27 and J is TRBJ2-3; no definite D call. Germline loops: CDR1 MNHEY, CDR2 SMNVEV (reference sequence). The ends were cut back, 2 bases at V and 4 bases at J, with 10 bases in the middle. The CDR3 spans 14 residues. DNA of the CDR3: TGTGCCAGCAGTTTAGCCAGACCCCCAGATACGCAGTATTTT. Its protein product is CASSLARPPDTQYF.

This clone showed up just once. The rearrangement links TRBV6-1 to TRBJ2-7, with D possibly being TRBD1 (6 bases). The CDR3 loop spans 15 amino acids. Per the germline V gene, CDR1 is MNHNS and CDR2 is SASEGT. With 5 bases removed from V and 4 bases from J, the gap between germline ends came to 18 bases. CDR3 sequence reads: CASSNRQRGKYEQYF. CDR3 sequence (DNA): TGTGCCAGCAGTAACCGACAGAGGGGGAAATACGAGCAGTACTTC.

This chain connects TRBV29-1 to TRBJ1-4; maybe TRBD1 (5 bases). In germline, CDR1 is SQVTM, CDR2 ANQGSEA. The CDR3 consists of 13 residues. V gave up 6 bases and J gave up 2 bases, with 10 bases separating them. The DNA for the CDR3 is TGCAGCGTCTCGACAGCCACTAATGAAAAACTGTTTTTT. Amino acids: CSVSTATNEKLFF.

The chain recombines TRBV10-1 with TRBJ2-5; TRBD1 agrees at 7 bases. This CDR3 region has 14 residues. Looked up from germline, CDR1 is WNHNN and CDR2 is SYGVQD (reference sequence). After removal of 5 bases from V and 1 base from J, the junction contained 4 bases not matched to a gene. The CDR3 bases are TGCGCCAGCAGTCGGGACAGCATCCAAGAGACCCAGTACTTC. Amino acid sequence: CASSRDSIQETQYF.

The gene calls are TRBV28 and TRBJ2-2, with no clear D. The CDR3 length is 15 residues. The V gene's germline CDR1 is MDHEN and CDR2 SYDVKM. V was clipped by 6 bases and J by 0 bases, with 11 bases between them. This CDR3 is CASSTATANTGELFF. For the CDR3, the DNA is TGTGCCAGCAGCACAGCTACCGCGAACACCGGGGAGCTGTTTTTT.

This clone was recorded once. V usage is TRBV4-2 and J usage is TRBJ1-4; 9 bases align to TRBD1. CDR1 and CDR2 (germline): LGHNA, YNFKEQ. The CDR3 loop spans 16 amino acids. V lost 7 bases and J lost 11; bases outside the gene matches: 17. The CDR3 nucleotides are TGTGCCAGCAAGCTCAACCTCCGGGACAGGGCTTTGAAACTGTTTTTT. Translating gives CASKLNLRDRALKLFF.

This chain uses TRBV6-6 with TRBJ2-7; D is possibly TRBD1 (5 bases). The CDR3 loop spans 14 amino acids. The germline V and J ends were trimmed by 2 bases and 5 bases, with 13 bases remaining between them. Germline CDR1 is MNHNY and CDR2 is SVGAGI (reference sequence). The CDR3 reads CASSYERQLHEQYF. For the CDR3, the DNA is TGTGCCAGCAGTTACGAGAGACAGTTGCACGAGCAGTACTTC.

The table lists this clone with a few counts. The chain has TRBV11-3 and TRBJ1-1; D remains unclear. V shed 5 bases and J shed 4 bases, with 14 bases lying between them. From germline, CDR1 is SGHNT and CDR2 YENEEA. This CDR3 is built from 14 residues. CDR3 DNA sequence: TGTGCCAGCAGCCCGTACGGGGAGAGCACTGAAGCTTTCTTT. Its translation: CASSPYGESTEAFF.

This CDR3 reads CASSQSGQGVKRDGYTF. As DNA, the CDR3 is TGTGCCAGCAGCCAATCCGGACAGGGGGTAAAAAGAGATGGCTACACCTTC. The rearrangement joins TRBV14 to TRBJ1-2; the match to TRBD1 covers 10 bases. The J segment lost 6 bases and the V segment lost 2 bases, leaving 12 bases of the junction unmatched. This CDR3 contains 17 residues. Germline CDR1 SGHDN, CDR2 FVKESK.

The chain couples TRBV10-2 to TRBJ2-1; 8 bases fit TRBD1. Germline V gene data show CDR1 as WSHSY and CDR2 as SAAADI. J gave up 10 bases and V 6 bases, and 11 bases lay outside the gene matches. The CDR3 runs to 14 residues. The CDR3, as DNA: TGCGCCAGCAGCGGACAGGGTCGTCCATTCGAGCAGTTCTTC. This codes for CASSGQGRPFEQFF.

The chain uses TRBV6-5 and TRBJ1-2; a weak D match, TRBD1 (6 bases). Germline V lookup: CDR1 MNHEY, CDR2 SVGAGI. The V end lost 0 bases, the J end lost 8 bases, and 10 bases lay between the germline ends. The CDR3 consists of 13 residues. CDR3 loop: CASSYSEGVGYTF. Here the CDR3 DNA reads TGTGCCAGCAGTTACTCGGAGGGGGTGGGCTACACCTTC.

V usage is TRBV4-3 and J usage is TRBJ1-4, with D maybe TRBD1 (5 bases). The germline CDR1 and CDR2 sequences are LGHNA and YSLEER. V lost 4 bases and J 13 bases, leaving 22 bases between the germline ends. The CDR3 totals 15 residues. The CDR3 is CASSRDSRGRDRLFF. The DNA of the CDR3 is TGCGCCAGCAGCCGTGACTCCCGGGGCCGCGACAGACTGTTTTTT.

The chain links TRBV7-8 to TRBJ1-6; D remains ambiguous. Germline V CDR1 and CDR2: SGHVS, FQNEAQ. Trimming removed 3 bases from V and 5 bases from J, with 5 bases in between. The CDR3 extends over 13 amino acids. CDR3 in amino acids: CASSFHNNSPLHF. CDR3 DNA: TGTGCCAGCAGCTTCCACAATAATTCACCCCTCCACTTT.

The rearrangement links TRBV27 to TRBJ1-5, with TRBD1 identical over 9 bases. From germline, CDR1 is MNHEY and CDR2 SMNVEV (reference sequence). The length of the CDR3 is 14 residues. V dropped 7 bases and J dropped 6; count of bases not matched to a gene: 7. This chain's CDR3 is CASTTDRGGQPQHF. The DNA for the CDR3 is TGTGCCAGCACCACGGACAGGGGCGGTCAGCCCCAGCATTTT.

CDR3 DNA: TGTGCCAGCCAAACAGGGGGATATGGCTACACCTTC. Translating it yields CASQTGGYGYTF. The rearrangement joins TRBV19 to TRBJ1-2; 8 bases map to TRBD1. V dropped 9 bases and J dropped 5; count of bases not matched to a gene: 5. CDR3 length: 12 residues. The V gene's germline CDR1 is LNHDA and CDR2 SQIVND (reference sequence).

The rearrangement links TRBV10-1 to TRBJ2-1, with D hard to call. The CDR3 has 13 residues. Germline V gives CDR1 WNHNN, CDR2 SYGVQD (reference sequence). V lost 6 bases, J lost 1 base, and 7 bases lay in between. The CDR3 is CASSLTSYNEQFF. Written as DNA, the CDR3 is TGCGCCAGCAGCCTCACATCCTACAATGAGCAGTTCTTC.

The chain is built from TRBV18 and TRBJ1-5; a possible D gene is TRBD1 (5 bases). The CDR3 contains 14 residues. V lost 3 bases to trimming and J lost 10 bases, with 16 bases between them. Germline CDR1 and CDR2: KGHSH and LQKENI. The CDR3 region is CASSPTGTALPQHF. CDR3 coding DNA: TGTGCCAGCTCACCGACCGGGACCGCCTTACCCCAGCATTTT.

The V and J genes are TRBV10-3 and TRBJ2-2; D gene unclear. Germline V gene sequence: CDR1 ENHRY, CDR2 SYGVKD. With 2 bases removed from V and 0 bases from J, the gap between germline ends came to 7 bases. CDR3 length: 15 residues. DNA for the CDR3: TGTGCCATCAGTGAGGCGACGGCGAACACCGGGGAGCTGTTTTTT. This codes for CAISEATANTGELFF.

The chain employs TRBV5-1 and TRBJ2-1, with D unresolved. Germline assignment: CDR1 SGHRS and CDR2 YFSETQ. Between the trimmed V and J ends, which lost 0 bases and 5 bases, there was a span of 9 bases. This CDR3 spans 14 amino acids. CDR3 loop: CASSLERGDNEQFF. CDR3 DNA: TGCGCCAGCAGCTTGGAACGTGGAGACAATGAGCAGTTCTTC.

With regard to this clone: The sample carries other DNA sequences with the same CDR3. This rearrangement joins TRBV5-1 to TRBJ2-5, with D unresolved. The V end lost 0 bases, the J end lost 2 bases, and 8 bases lay between the germline ends. The CDR3 totals 14 residues. The V gene's germline CDR1 is SGHRS and CDR2 YFSETQ. The CDR3 region is CASSLGSTQETQYF. Here the CDR3 DNA reads TGCGCCAGCAGCTTGGGGTCGACGCAAGAGACCCAGTACTTC.

The chain links TRBV7-2 to TRBJ2-1; D may be TRBD2 (6 bases). The germline CDR1 and CDR2 sequences are SGHTA and FQGNSA. The CDR3 consists of 15 residues. V shed 8 bases and J shed 7 bases, with 21 bases lying between them. CDR3 DNA sequence: TGTGCCAGCGACCCCGGTCTAGTGGGGGGAAATGAGCAGTTCTTC. Residues: CASDPGLVGGNEQFF.

The rearrangement links TRBV2 to TRBJ2-4, with D tentatively TRBD1 (6 bases). Per germline, CDR1 SNHLY and CDR2 FYNNEI. The V end lost 6 bases, the J end lost 1 base, and 10 bases lay between the germline ends. The CDR3 consists of 14 residues. This CDR3 reads CASSPTGAKNIQYF. The CDR3 region has the DNA TGTGCCAGCAGCCCAACAGGGGCCAAAAACATTCAGTACTTC.